This T cell receptor beta chain was profiled in a study of T cells in tumors after PD-1 blockade. Study as a whole: A subset received ongoing vismodegib 150 mg daily alongside anti-PD-1 therapy. Study-level points and caveats: Some novel exhausted tumor clones appeared in pre-treatment blood, suggesting peripheral recruitment.

Assay: immunoSEQ multiplex PCR; the TCRdb copy retains only in-frame clones and omits some. The table records 4,700 or so clones, 50% to 80% of them present only once. Of note for this clone: Its antigen is still unknown.

Germline V gene sequence: CDR1 KGHDR, CDR2 SFDVKD. There are 14 residues in the CDR3. Trimming at V came to 4 bases and at J to 7 bases, leaving 5 bases not matched to a gene. This chain connects TRBV24-1 to TRBJ2-1, with 8 bases aligning to TRBD1. The sequence was obtained from a human donor with cutaneous squamous cell carcinoma. This sample comprised tumor tissue, obtained before anti-PD-1 treatment. The CDR3 nucleotides read TGTGCCACCAGTGACCCGGGACAGGCAAATGAGCAGTTCTTC. Translation: CATSDPGQANEQFF.